This passage covers 2 T cell receptor beta chains from one sample sequenced in a study of control samples from healthy donors and cancer patients. Profiled with immunoSEQ multiplex PCR; TCRdb holds only in-frame clones, not every one. Of roughly 95,000 clones listed, approximately 91% are singletons. The source material was blood. The receptors here all came from a woman between 25 and 40 years old in good health.

The chain uses TRBV4-1 and TRBJ2-7; 7 nucleotides align to TRBD2. Germline V gene data show CDR1 as MGHRA and CDR2 as YSYEKL. This CDR3 contains 15 residues. V gave up 1 base and J gave up 5 bases; unmatched junction bases: 8. The chain's CDR3 is CASSQAVGTNNEQYF. CDR3 bases: TGCGCCAGCAGCCAAGCGGTCGGGACTAACAACGAGCAGTACTTC.

The chain recombines TRBV5-1 with TRBJ2-4, with 9 bases lining up with TRBD1. With V trimmed by 0 bases and J by 2 bases, 6 bases remained unmatched. The CDR3 sequence is 17 residues long. In germline, CDR1 is SGHRS, CDR2 YFSETQ. CDR3 coding DNA: TGCGCCAGCAGCTTGGTTCAGGGGACAGGGACCAAAAACATTCAGTACTTC. Residues: CASSLVQGTGTKNIQYF.